The clone carrying this T cell receptor beta chain was seen a few times. The PCR contained 60 Vbeta and 13 Jbeta primers. Here immunoSEQ multiplex PCR was the method, and the copy in TCRdb shows in-frame clones only, minus some. The table lists under 200,000 clones, 71% of them singletons. These data come from a study of cytomegalovirus exposure and HLA in healthy donors. The receptor was derived from a woman aged 25 to 39 in good health and CMV-seronegative. The source material was PBMCs.

The CDR3 loop is CATAGTGGFSGNTIYF. CDR3 in DNA: TGTGCCACCGCCGGGACAGGAGGCTTCTCTGGAAACACCATATATTTT. This sequence joins TRBV7-9 and TRBJ1-3, with 8 bases fitting TRBD1. The CDR3 loop spans 16 amino acids. From germline, CDR1 is SEHNR and CDR2 FQNEAQ (reference sequence). The trim removed 10 bases at V and 0 bases at J, leaving 11 bases unmatched.